These 6 T cell receptor beta chains were all obtained from the same sample, sequenced in a study of shared clonotypes between healthy human individuals. TCRdb keeps only in-frame clones here, not all; method: immunoSEQ multiplex PCR. The sample contains 2.3 million or so clones, roughly 93% of which appear only once. Sequenced: naive CD4+ T cells from PBMCs. Subset: CD45RA+ positively selected. All receptors derive from a man between 18 and 35 years old in good health. Some clones in this sample may be carry-over from other donors' samples.

The rearrangement uses TRBV9 and TRBJ2-5; 8 nucleotides agree with TRBD2. Trimming at V came to 2 bases and at J to 5 bases, leaving 11 bases not matched to a gene. The CDR3 is made up of 16 amino acids. Germline V gene lookup returns CDR1 SGDLS and CDR2 YYNGEE. Here the CDR3 reads CASSVNAGGIWETQYF. CDR3 sequence (DNA): TGTGCCAGCAGCGTGAACGCGGGAGGAATTTGGGAGACCCAGTACTTC.

CDR3 coding DNA: TGTGCCAGCTCACCTATGGGGCGAAATGAGCAGTTCTTC. This gives the protein CASSPMGRNEQFF. The chain is built from TRBV18 and TRBJ2-1; weak D call: TRBD1 (5 bases). Germline V gene data show CDR1 as KGHSH and CDR2 as LQKENI. The CDR3 has 13 residues. Trimming stripped 3 bases from V and 7 bases from J, with 10 bases between. The whole variable domain, remainder taken from reference TRBV18 and TRBJ2-1, is NAGVMQNPRHLVRRRGQEARLRCSPMKGHSHVYWYRQLPEEGLKFMVYLQKENIIDESGMPKERFSAEFPKEGPSILRIQQVVRGDSAAYFCASSPMGRNEQFFGPGTRLTVL.

This chain joins TRBV5-1 and TRBJ2-7; 9 bases map to TRBD1. V trimming: 4 bases; J trimming: 3 bases; junction bases outside the gene matches: 5. The length of the CDR3 is 14 residues. CDR1 is SGHRS, CDR2 YFSETQ, per germline. The CDR3 here is CASSGTGQGYEQYF. DNA of the CDR3: TGCGCCAGCAGCGGAACGGGACAGGGCTACGAGCAGTACTTC.

In this sample, this clone turned up once. The chain employs TRBV29-1 and TRBJ2-5, with D perhaps TRBD1 or TRBD2 (5 bases each). Trimming took 7 bases from V and 2 from J, leaving 26 bases between them. This CDR3 is built from 17 residues. Germline lookup yields CDR1 SQVTM and CDR2 ANQGSEA. CDR3 region: CSAEGLAGLVWQETQYF. CDR3 nucleotides: TGCAGCGCCGAGGGGCTTGCAGGGCTGGTTTGGCAAGAGACCCAGTACTTC.

The chain employs TRBV27 and TRBJ2-7, with 14 bases that match TRBD2. The V segment lost 11 bases and the J segment 2 bases; nucleotides outside the gene matches: 8. Looked up from germline, CDR1 is MNHEY and CDR2 is SMNVEV (reference sequence). The CDR3 length is 15 residues. CDR3 DNA: TGTGCCGTAAGCCGACTAGCGGGAGGGACCTACGAGCAGTACTTC. Its translation is CAVSRLAGGTYEQYF.

Comments on this clone: Other DNA sequences in the sample encode the same CDR3. This chain joins TRBV15 and TRBJ1-4, with no clear D. CDR1 and CDR2 (germline): LNHNV, YYDKDF (reference sequence). V was pared by 3 bases and J by 3 bases, with 5 bases between. CDR3 length equals 13 residues. This CDR3 is CATSRGSNEKLFF. CDR3 nucleotide sequence: TGTGCCACCAGCAGGGGATCTAATGAAAAACTGTTTTTT.